This T cell receptor beta chain appears in the sequencing data of a study of T cell responses to AZD1222 COVID-19 vaccine. Study-wide findings and caveats: Repertoire sampling occurred only after the peak T cell response. A mostly white British donor set with more females was recruited, and clonal diversity was possibly underestimated.

This table comes from immunoSEQ multiplex PCR, and its TCRdb copy is limited to in-frame clones, with some not included. The sample lists around 180,000 clones; approximately 86% were seen once. Germline loops: CDR1 SGHRS, CDR2 YFSETQ. The V gene lost 7 bases and the J gene lost 0 bases, with 29 bases spanning the gap. This CDR3 has 21 amino acids. About this clone: Its target is unknown.

The chain joins TRBV5-1 to TRBJ2-6; a weak D match, TRBD1 (5 bases). This sample comprised peripheral blood, obtained on day 0 of AZD1222 vaccination. This receptor was identified in an adult in good health. This CDR3 reads CASAGVGAQENGGSGANVLTF. CDR3 DNA: TGCGCCAGCGCCGGAGTAGGGGCTCAAGAGAACGGTGGCTCTGGGGCCAACGTCCTGACTTTC.